This entry lists 30 T cell receptor beta chains sequenced from one sample in a study of cytomegalovirus exposure and HLA in healthy donors. Sequenced by immunoSEQ multiplex PCR; TCRdb stores in-frame clones only, minus some. In the table there are under 150,000 clones, about 88% of which are singletons. Sequencing was carried out using PBMCs. These receptors all come from a man aged 18 to 29 in good health and CMV-seropositive.

V gene TRBV7-2 combines with J gene TRBJ2-7, with no clear D. Trimming removed 1 base from V and 4 bases from J, with 8 bases in between. Germline V gives CDR1 SGHTA, CDR2 FQGNSA. The length of the CDR3 is 13 residues. CDR3 loop: CASSLGTEYEQYF. In DNA, the CDR3 is TGTGCCAGCAGCTTAGGAACAGAATACGAGCAGTACTTC.

The rearrangement links TRBV7-7 to TRBJ2-3; the D gene is possibly TRBD1 (6 bases). The germline CDR1 and CDR2 sequences are SSHAT and FNYEAQ (reference sequence). Trimming left V 5 bases short and J 1 base short, with 19 bases between. The CDR3 loop spans 17 amino acids. CDR3 amino acids: CASSPGTSPRGTDTQYF. In nucleotides, the CDR3 is TGTGCCAGCAGCCCGGGGACATCCCCACGGGGCACAGATACGCAGTATTTT.

This clone has only one observation. This chain links TRBV15 with TRBJ2-7; 8 bases match TRBD1. The V gene's germline CDR1 is LNHNV and CDR2 YYDKDF (reference sequence). J was trimmed by 4 bases and V by 5 bases; bases with no gene match: 7. The CDR3 contains 14 residues. The CDR3 spells CATSPGQGPYEQYF. Here the CDR3 DNA reads TGTGCCACCAGCCCCGGACAGGGACCTTACGAGCAGTACTTC.

The genes are TRBV27 and TRBJ2-3, with 7 bases identical to TRBD1. CDR3 length equals 14 residues. Germline V gene lookup returns CDR1 MNHEY and CDR2 SMNVEV (reference sequence). V gave up 4 bases and J gave up 3 bases; unmatched junction bases: 4. The CDR3 is CASSSQGETDTQYF. The CDR3 nucleotides read TGTGCCAGCAGTTCTCAGGGGGAGACAGATACGCAGTATTTT.

V is TRBV9 and J is TRBJ2-3; a weak D match, TRBD2 (5 bases). Germline values: CDR1 SGDLS, CDR2 YYNGEE. V lost 0 bases, J lost 9 bases, and 14 bases lay in between. This CDR3 is built from 14 residues. CDR3 in amino acids: CASSVGNAEGTQYF. In DNA form, the CDR3 reads TGTGCCAGCAGCGTAGGAAACGCTGAGGGAACGCAGTATTTT.

The J gene is TRBJ2-7, the V gene TRBV5-6, with 7 nucleotides matching TRBD1. The junction had 1 base not matched to a gene; V was cut back by 4 bases and J by 3 bases. The germline V gene encodes CDR1 SGHDT and CDR2 YYEEEE. This CDR3 has 12 amino acids. The DNA of the CDR3 is TGTGCCAGCAGCGGGGACAGCTACGAGCAGTACTTC. It codes for CASSGDSYEQYF.

The chain joins TRBV4-2 to TRBJ2-2; 11 bases map to TRBD2. From germline, CDR1 is LGHNA and CDR2 YNFKEQ. V dropped 1 base and J dropped 4; count of bases not matched to a gene: 8. The CDR3 covers 18 residues. In DNA form, the CDR3 reads TGTGCCAGCAGCCAAGCAGGGACTAGCGGAACTGGCACCGGGGAGCTGTTTTTT. Amino acid sequence: CASSQAGTSGTGTGELFF.

The chain combines TRBV27 with TRBJ1-2, with D tentatively TRBD1 (5 bases). This CDR3 is built from 15 residues. Germline V lookup: CDR1 MNHEY, CDR2 SMNVEV (reference sequence). Trimming took off 6 bases at V and 4 bases at J, with 18 bases between the two ends. The chain's CDR3 is CASRTLRTGGYGYTF. The CDR3, as DNA: TGTGCCAGCAGGACGTTGAGGACCGGGGGCTATGGCTACACCTTC.

The J gene is TRBJ1-3, the V gene TRBV2; 8 positions agree with TRBD1. The V gene end was trimmed by 8 bases and the J gene end by 3 bases; junction bases not matched to a gene: 12. The germline V gene has CDR1 SNHLY and CDR2 FYNNEI. The CDR3 runs 16 residues. The CDR3 loop is CASLSRTGRGGNTIYF. Written as DNA, the CDR3 is TGTGCCAGCCTAAGTCGGACAGGGAGAGGTGGAAACACCATATATTTT.

The chain recombines TRBV2 with TRBJ2-2, with 7 bases lining up with TRBD2. V shed 8 bases, J shed 5 bases, and the junction held 11 bases outside the gene matches. Germline V CDR1 and CDR2: SNHLY, FYNNEI. This CDR3 is 15 amino acids long. The CDR3 region is CASVTGTGGTGELFF. The CDR3 DNA sequence: TGTGCCAGCGTCACCGGGACGGGGGGAACCGGGGAGCTGTTTTTT. Supplemented by reference TRBV2 and TRBJ2-2, the full variable domain reads EPEVTQTPSHQVTQMGQEVILRCVPISNHLYFYWYRQILGQKVEFLVSFYNNEISEKSEIFDDQFSVERPDGSNFTLKIRSTKLEDSAMYFCASVTGTGGTGELFFGEGSRLTVL.

This clone was recorded at least ten times. V and J are TRBV6-1 and TRBJ2-7, with 8 bases fitting TRBD2. Losses at the gene ends were 4 bases for V and 4 bases for J; bases not matched to a gene: 3. From germline, CDR1 is MNHNS and CDR2 SASEGT. The CDR3 loop spans 13 amino acids. The CDR3 region is CASSAGGGYEQYF. The CDR3 DNA sequence: TGTGCCAGCAGTGCCGGGGGGGGATACGAGCAGTACTTC.

This clone was picked up one time. The V and J genes are TRBV9 and TRBJ2-1; 8 nucleotides line up with TRBD2. Unmatched junction bases numbered 13, after V lost 8 bases and J lost 3 bases. The CDR3 covers 16 residues. Germline-derived CDR1 and CDR2 are SGDLS and YYNGEE. The CDR3 loop reads CASSPGELADYNEQFF. DNA for the CDR3: TGTGCCAGTAGCCCAGGGGAACTAGCGGACTACAATGAGCAGTTCTTC.

The CDR3 nucleotides read TGTGCCAGCAGTTCCCCTGGCGGAGAGGGATCCTACGAGCAGTACTTC. Amino acid sequence: CASSSPGGEGSYEQYF. This sequence joins TRBV27 and TRBJ2-7, with D perhaps matching TRBD2 (5 bases). Germline lookup yields CDR1 MNHEY and CDR2 SMNVEV (reference sequence). Trimming shortened V by 4 bases and J by 1 base, and 17 bases separated the two germline ends. This CDR3 has 16 amino acids.

This clone has a handful of counts. The chain employs TRBV5-1 and TRBJ2-3, with 7 bases fitting TRBD1. There are 20 residues in the CDR3. Germline loops: CDR1 SGHRS, CDR2 YFSETQ. J gave up 2 bases and V 1 base, and 19 bases lay outside the gene matches. This CDR3 is CASSLTSGGRRLRDTDTQYF. The DNA of the CDR3 is TGCGCCAGCAGCTTGACCTCAGGGGGAAGAAGGCTTAGGGACACAGATACGCAGTATTTT.

The rearrangement links TRBV28 to TRBJ1-5; 9 bases agree with TRBD1. The junction had 9 bases not matched to a gene; V was cut back by 8 bases and J by 4 bases. Germline loops: CDR1 MDHEN, CDR2 SYDVKM. The CDR3 runs to 15 residues. CDR3 DNA: TGTGCCAGCGGAACTTCCGGGACAGGGAATCAGCCCCAGCATTTT. This codes for CASGTSGTGNQPQHF.

This chain links TRBV5-1 with TRBJ2-5; 9 nucleotides match TRBD2. With V trimmed by 6 bases and J by 4 bases, 10 bases remained unmatched. Germline CDR1 is SGHRS and CDR2 is YFSETQ. The length of the CDR3 is 15 residues. DNA for the CDR3: TGCGCCAGCAACGGACGCGGGGGGGCGATAGAGACCCAGTACTTC. Translated: CASNGRGGAIETQYF.

This clone came up once. V is TRBV29-1 and J is TRBJ2-5; the match to TRBD2 covers 9 bases. The V gene's germline CDR1 is SQVTM and CDR2 ANQGSEA. The junction had 9 bases not matched to a gene; V was cut back by 6 bases and J by 1 base. This CDR3 comprises 15 residues. The CDR3 region is CSVVISGGSQETQYF. The CDR3 bases are TGCAGCGTAGTAATCAGCGGGGGGTCCCAAGAGACCCAGTACTTC.

This sequence joins TRBV30 and TRBJ2-7; 8 nucleotides line up with TRBD1. CDR3 length: 15 residues. Germline V CDR1 and CDR2: GTSNPN, SVGIG (reference sequence). V lost 0 bases and J lost 3; bases outside the gene matches: 7. DNA of the CDR3: TGTGCCTGGAGTGTAGGACAGGGTATGGGCTACGAGCAGTACTTC. It yields the protein CAWSVGQGMGYEQYF.

The sample holds one count of this clone. The chain couples TRBV11-2 to TRBJ2-7; D might be TRBD2 (5 bases). Germline lookup yields CDR1 SGHAT and CDR2 FQNNGV. There are 14 residues in the CDR3. V lost 2 bases and J lost 5, with 13 bases in between. The CDR3 loop reads CASSLSHTRDEQYF. CDR3 DNA sequence: TGTGCCAGCAGCTTAAGTCACACGAGGGACGAGCAGTACTTC.

V usage is TRBV12-2 and J usage is TRBJ2-6; whether TRBD1, the table's D call, matches the DNA was not checked. TRBV12-2 is noted as a pseudogene. CDR3 length: 18 amino acids. The CDR3 DNA sequence: TGTGCAAGTCGCTTAGCGGGACAGGGGGTCGGTGGGGCCAACGTCCTGACTTTC. Encoded protein: CASRLAGQGVGGANVLTF.

The chain employs TRBV2 and TRBJ1-1, with 12 bases identical to TRBD1. The CDR3 covers 14 residues. Trimming took 6 bases from V and 3 from J; bases not matched to a gene: 2. Germline loops: CDR1 SNHLY, CDR2 FYNNEI. CDR3 residues: CASSGTGGDTEAFF. CDR3 nucleotide sequence: TGTGCCAGCAGCGGGACAGGGGGCGACACTGAAGCTTTCTTT.

This sequence joins TRBV18 and TRBJ2-6, with D unclear. V was pared by 3 bases and J by 0 bases, with 6 bases between. CDR3 size: 15 residues. CDR1 is KGHSH, CDR2 LQKENI, per germline. The CDR3 DNA follows: TGTGCCAGCTCACCTCCGGTCTCTGGGGCCAACGTCCTGACTTTC. Translation: CASSPPVSGANVLTF. The full variable domain, completed using reference TRBV18 and TRBJ2-6, is NAGVMQNPRHLVRRRGQEARLRCSPMKGHSHVYWYRQLPEEGLKFMVYLQKENIIDESGMPKERFSAEFPKEGPSILRIQQVVRGDSAAYFCASSPPVSGANVLTFGAGSRLTVL.

CDR3 region: CASSWGLAYEQYF. Here the CDR3 DNA reads TGTGCCAGCTCATGGGGACTAGCCTACGAGCAGTACTTC. The chain joins TRBV18 to TRBJ2-7, with 8 positions matching TRBD2. CDR1 and CDR2 from the germline V gene are KGHSH and LQKENI. The J segment lost 2 bases and the V segment lost 5 bases, leaving 2 bases of the junction unmatched. This CDR3 comprises 13 residues.

The V call is TRBV5-1, the J call TRBJ2-3, with TRBD2 identical over 7 bases. V lost 0 bases to trimming and J lost 0 bases; unmatched junction nucleotides: 4. Germline CDR1 and CDR2: SGHRS and YFSETQ. The CDR3 spans 16 residues. CDR3 sequence (DNA): TGCGCCAGCAGCTTGGGTGCTAGCGGTAGCACAGATACGCAGTATTTT. Its protein product is CASSLGASGSTDTQYF.

CDR3 in DNA: TGTGCCAGCAGTCAGGGTTCTAACTATGGCTACACCTTC. Residues: CASSQGSNYGYTF. This chain connects TRBV6-5 to TRBJ1-2; TRBD1 might be the D (5 bases). This CDR3 is built from 13 residues. Trimming stripped 5 bases from V and 0 bases from J, with 7 bases between. Germline lookup yields CDR1 MNHEY and CDR2 SVGAGI.

This clone is medium-sized. The chain couples TRBV29-1 to TRBJ1-2; D possibly corresponds to TRBD1 (6 bases). The V end was cut by 7 bases, the J end by 3 bases, with 12 bases between. This CDR3 has 12 amino acids. Per germline, CDR1 SQVTM and CDR2 ANQGSEA. For the CDR3, the DNA is TGCAGCGGGGTACAGGGAGACTATGGCTACACCTTC. This codes for CSGVQGDYGYTF.

The sample holds one count of this clone. The rearrangement uses TRBV30 and TRBJ1-2, with D perhaps matching TRBD1 (6 bases). The CDR3 consists of 13 residues. CDR1 is GTSNPN and CDR2 is SVGIG in the germline V gene (reference sequence). V was shortened by 0 bases and J by 8 bases, with 13 bases between the two germline ends. CDR3 sequence reads: CAWSVRTGKGYTF. In DNA form, the CDR3 reads TGTGCCTGGAGTGTACGAACAGGGAAAGGCTACACCTTC.

This clone was observed a handful of times. This chain uses TRBV7-2 with TRBJ2-5, with D unclear. Trimming took off 5 bases at V and 5 bases at J, with 9 bases between the two ends. Per germline, CDR1 SGHTA and CDR2 FQGNSA. The CDR3 totals 12 residues. The CDR3 nucleotides read TGTGCCAGCAGCCTCCTCCGGGAGACCCAGTACTTC. Protein sequence: CASSLLRETQYF.

The rearrangement uses TRBV27 and TRBJ2-2; D perhaps matches TRBD2 (5 bases). V lost 0 bases and J 6 bases, leaving 11 bases between the germline ends. The CDR3 spans 15 residues. Germline lookup yields CDR1 MNHEY and CDR2 SMNVEV (reference sequence). CDR3 nucleotides: TGTGCCAGCAGTTTATCGACGGGGTATGCCGGGGAGCTGTTTTTT. Encoded protein: CASSLSTGYAGELFF.

This chain connects TRBV2 to TRBJ2-1, with D possibly TRBD2 on 5 matching bases. Deletions cut 4 bases from V and 0 bases from J, with 22 bases between. This CDR3 comprises 19 residues. From germline, CDR1 is SNHLY and CDR2 FYNNEI. CDR3: CASSGSIGPGISSYNEQFF. CDR3 bases: TGTGCCAGCAGTGGGTCGATTGGCCCCGGGATAAGCTCCTACAATGAGCAGTTCTTC.